A selection of T cell receptor beta chains follows, all from one sample in a study of cytomegalovirus exposure and HLA in healthy donors. Measured with immunoSEQ multiplex PCR; TCRdb has only the in-frame clones, and not every one. The sample gives 150,000 to 200,000 clones, 80% to 85% of which show up once; about 1.1% is in the top ten. The sample taken for sequencing was PBMCs. The source is a woman aged 35 to 49 in good health and CMV-seronegative. CDR3s include the opening cysteine and the closing phenylalanine or tryptophan. The D gene is left open where the match is weak. Expanded clones get a size class; other rows say once, few or many, or leave the size out.

d_gene: .; v_gene: TRBV4-3; j_gene: TRBJ2-3; abundance: .; CDR3nt: TGCGCCAGCAGCCAGAACACCGGGACTTTCACAGATACGCAGTATTTT; CDR3aa: CASSQNTGTFTDTQYF
d_gene: TRBD2; v_gene: TRBV9; j_gene: TRBJ2-3; abundance: .; CDR3nt: TGTGCCAGCAGCTCCCAGGGGGCTAGCGGGAGCCTCACAGATACGCAGTATTTT; CDR3aa: CASSSQGASGSLTDTQYF
d_gene: TRBD1; v_gene: TRBV30; j_gene: TRBJ2-4; abundance: .; CDR3nt: TGTGCCTGGACAAGAGGGCCTCCCGGACAGGCCGGGTCCAAAAACATTCAGTACTTC; CDR3aa: CAWTRGPPGQAGSKNIQYF
d_gene: TRBD1; v_gene: TRBV7-2; j_gene: TRBJ1-1; abundance: few; CDR3nt: TGTGCCAGCAGCTTAGCGGGACAGGGCAGCATCGGCGCTTTCTTT; CDR3aa: CASSLAGQGSIGAFF
d_gene: .; v_gene: TRBV19; j_gene: TRBJ2-5; abundance: .; CDR3nt: TGTGCCAGTAGTATAGCCGACAGCCAAGAGACCCAGTACTTC; CDR3aa: CASSIADSQETQYF
d_gene: .; v_gene: TRBV21-1; j_gene: TRBJ2-7; abundance: .; CDR3nt: TGTGCCAGCAGCAAAGGCCCTGGAGGAGGGGCCGAGCAGTACTTC; CDR3aa: CASSKGPGGGAEQYF
d_gene: .; v_gene: TRBV9; j_gene: TRBJ2-1; abundance: .; CDR3nt: TGTGCCAGCAGCGGCCCAAGACAGGACTCCTACAATGAGCAGTTCTTC; CDR3aa: CASSGPRQDSYNEQFF
d_gene: .; v_gene: TRBV4-3; j_gene: TRBJ2-7; abundance: .; CDR3nt: TGCGCCAGCAGCCAAGATCGCGGCCCGCCAGAGGTCCCTGGGGAGCAGTACTTC; CDR3aa: CASSQDRGPPEVPGEQYF
d_gene: .; v_gene: TRBV7-7; j_gene: TRBJ2-1; abundance: .; CDR3nt: TGTGCTAGCAGCCCGGACCGGGGCAATGAGCAGTTCTTC; CDR3aa: CASSPDRGNEQFF
d_gene: TRBD2; v_gene: TRBV10-1; j_gene: TRBJ2-3; abundance: .; CDR3nt: TGCGCCAGCAGTGAGGATGTAGCGGGGGAACATTCTTTCGGCACAGATACGCAGTATTTT; CDR3aa: CASSEDVAGEHSFGTDTQYF
d_gene: .; v_gene: TRBV4-3; j_gene: TRBJ1-1; abundance: .; CDR3nt: TGCGCCAGCAGCCAAGTGGACAGAGACACTGAAGCTTTCTTT; CDR3aa: CASSQVDRDTEAFF
d_gene: TRBD2; v_gene: TRBV7-2; j_gene: TRBJ2-1; abundance: once; CDR3nt: TGTGCCAGCAGCTTACATAATAGCGGGAGGGCGAGTAATGAGCAGTTCTTC; CDR3aa: CASSLHNSGRASNEQFF
d_gene: TRBD2; v_gene: TRBV7-2; j_gene: TRBJ2-7; abundance: .; CDR3nt: TGTGCCAGCAGCTCCGGACTAGCGGGAGGCGAGCAGTACTTC; CDR3aa: CASSSGLAGGEQYF
d_gene: .; v_gene: TRBV5-1; j_gene: TRBJ2-5; abundance: .; CDR3nt: TGCGCCAGCAGCGCCGGAGGGATAGAGACCCAGTACTTC; CDR3aa: CASSAGGIETQYF
d_gene: .; v_gene: TRBV7-2; j_gene: TRBJ1-1; abundance: .; CDR3nt: TGTGCCAGCAGATCGGCGGGGTCCCGAAAAAACACTGAAGCTTTCTTT; CDR3aa: CASRSAGSRKNTEAFF
d_gene: .; v_gene: TRBV7-2; j_gene: TRBJ1-1; abundance: .; CDR3nt: TGTGCCAGCAGCACCCCGGGTTTTAACACTGAAGCTTTCTTT; CDR3aa: CASSTPGFNTEAFF
d_gene: TRBD1; v_gene: TRBV11-2; j_gene: TRBJ1-1; abundance: .; CDR3nt: TGTGCCAGCAGCCTCCGGGACAGACGGACTGAAGCTTTCTTT; CDR3aa: CASSLRDRRTEAFF
d_gene: .; v_gene: TRBV7-9; j_gene: TRBJ2-7; abundance: .; CDR3nt: TGTGCCAGCAGCTCACAGGGCTACGAGCAGTACTTC; CDR3aa: CASSSQGYEQYF
d_gene: .; v_gene: TRBV5-6; j_gene: TRBJ2-3; abundance: .; CDR3nt: TGTGCCAGCAGCTTGGTAAGCACAGATACGCAGTATTTT; CDR3aa: CASSLVSTDTQYF
d_gene: .; v_gene: TRBV9; j_gene: TRBJ2-5; abundance: few; CDR3nt: TGTGCCAGCAGCGTCGGGACTTTGCGGGAGACCCAGTACTTC; CDR3aa: CASSVGTLRETQYF
d_gene: TRBD1; v_gene: TRBV7-9; j_gene: TRBJ1-4; abundance: few; CDR3nt: TGTGCCAGCAGCCCCGGACAGGGTGGTAATGAAAAACTGTTTTTT; CDR3aa: CASSPGQGGNEKLFF
d_gene: .; v_gene: TRBV19; j_gene: TRBJ2-5; abundance: .; CDR3nt: TGTGCCAGTAGTCCAGGGGTAGAGACCCAGTACTTC; CDR3aa: CASSPGVETQYF
d_gene: .; v_gene: TRBV4-3; j_gene: TRBJ1-1; abundance: once; CDR3nt: TGCGCCAGCAGCCAAGATAGGGGCAGGGGCACTGAAGCTTTCTTT; CDR3aa: CASSQDRGRGTEAFF
d_gene: TRBD1; v_gene: TRBV6-1; j_gene: TRBJ2-3; abundance: .; CDR3nt: TGTGCCAGCAGTGAAGGGACAGGGGGCGGCACAGATACGCAGTATTTT; CDR3aa: CASSEGTGGGTDTQYF
d_gene: .; v_gene: TRBV2; j_gene: TRBJ2-3; abundance: .; CDR3nt: TGTGCCACCGGGGAAGTCACAGATACGCAGTATTTT; CDR3aa: CATGEVTDTQYF
d_gene: TRBD1; v_gene: TRBV5-1; j_gene: TRBJ2-1; abundance: .; CDR3nt: TGCGCCAGCAGCAGACAGGGATACAATGAGCAGTTCTTC; CDR3aa: CASSRQGYNEQFF